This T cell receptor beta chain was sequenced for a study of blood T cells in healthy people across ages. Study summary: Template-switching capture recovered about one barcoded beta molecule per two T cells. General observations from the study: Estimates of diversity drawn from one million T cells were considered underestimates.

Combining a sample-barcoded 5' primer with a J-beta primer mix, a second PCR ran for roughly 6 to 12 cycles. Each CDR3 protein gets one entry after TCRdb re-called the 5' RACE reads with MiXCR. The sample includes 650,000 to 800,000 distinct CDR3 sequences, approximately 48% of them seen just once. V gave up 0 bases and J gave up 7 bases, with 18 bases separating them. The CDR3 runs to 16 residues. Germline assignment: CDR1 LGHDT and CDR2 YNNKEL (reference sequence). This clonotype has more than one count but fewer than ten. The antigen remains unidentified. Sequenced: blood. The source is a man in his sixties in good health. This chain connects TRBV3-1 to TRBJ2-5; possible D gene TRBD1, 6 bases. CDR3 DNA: TGTGCCAGCAGCCAAGAAGGCAGCAGGGGAAGGGGGACCCAGTACTTC. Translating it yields CASSQEGSRGRGTQYF.